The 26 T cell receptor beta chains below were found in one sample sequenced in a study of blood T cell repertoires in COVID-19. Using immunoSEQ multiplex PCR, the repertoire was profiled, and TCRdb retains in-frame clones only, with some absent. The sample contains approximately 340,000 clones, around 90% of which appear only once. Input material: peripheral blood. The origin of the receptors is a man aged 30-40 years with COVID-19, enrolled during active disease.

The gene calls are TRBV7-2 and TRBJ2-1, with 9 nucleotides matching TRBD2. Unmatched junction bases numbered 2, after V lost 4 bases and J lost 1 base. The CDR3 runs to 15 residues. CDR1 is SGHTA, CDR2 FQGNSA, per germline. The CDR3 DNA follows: TGTGCCAGCAGCTCTAGCGGGGTTTCCTACAATGAGCAGTTCTTC. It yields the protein CASSSSGVSYNEQFF.

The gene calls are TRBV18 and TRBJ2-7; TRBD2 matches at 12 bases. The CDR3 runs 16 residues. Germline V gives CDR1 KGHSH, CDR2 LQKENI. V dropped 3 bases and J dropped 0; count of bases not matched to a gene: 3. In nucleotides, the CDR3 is TGTGCCAGCTCACCCTTGACTAGCGGGAGCTCCTACGAGCAGTACTTC. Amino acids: CASSPLTSGSSYEQYF.

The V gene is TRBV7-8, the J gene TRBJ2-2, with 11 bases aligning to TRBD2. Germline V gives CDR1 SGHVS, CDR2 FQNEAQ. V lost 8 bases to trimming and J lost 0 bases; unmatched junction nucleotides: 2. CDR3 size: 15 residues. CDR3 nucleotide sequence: TGTGCCAGCGTACTAGCGGGAGCGAACACCGGGGAGCTGTTTTTT. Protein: CASVLAGANTGELFF.

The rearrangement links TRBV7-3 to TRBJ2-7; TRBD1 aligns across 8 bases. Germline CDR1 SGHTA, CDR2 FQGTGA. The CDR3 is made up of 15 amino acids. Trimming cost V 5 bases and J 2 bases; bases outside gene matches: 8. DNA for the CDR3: TGTGCCAGCAGCGTTGACAGGGGAAGCGCCTACGAGCAGTACTTC. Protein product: CASSVDRGSAYEQYF.

The DNA for the CDR3 is TGTGCCAGCAGCCAGACAGGGGGCGGTGAAAAACTGTTTTTT. Amino acid sequence: CASSQTGGGEKLFF. The chain has TRBV7-3 and TRBJ1-4; TRBD1 agrees at 10 bases. Per germline, CDR1 SGHTA and CDR2 FQGTGA. This CDR3 has 14 residues. With 5 bases clipped from V and 7 bases from J, the junction kept 4 bases outside the gene matches. Using reference TRBV7-3 and TRBJ1-4 for the parts outside the CDR3, the full variable domain is GAGVSQTPSNKVTEKGKYVELRCDPISGHTALYWYRQSLGQGPEFLIYFQGTGAADDSGLPNDRFFAVRPEGSVSTLKIQRTERGDSAVYLCASSQTGGGEKLFFGSGTQLSVL.

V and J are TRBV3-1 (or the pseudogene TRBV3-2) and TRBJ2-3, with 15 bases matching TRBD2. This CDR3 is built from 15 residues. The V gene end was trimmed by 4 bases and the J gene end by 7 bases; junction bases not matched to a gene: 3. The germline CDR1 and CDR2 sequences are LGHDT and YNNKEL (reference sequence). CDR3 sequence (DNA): TGTGCCAGCAGCCTGGGGACTAGCGGGGGGAATACGCAGTATTTT. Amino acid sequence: CASSLGTSGGNTQYF.

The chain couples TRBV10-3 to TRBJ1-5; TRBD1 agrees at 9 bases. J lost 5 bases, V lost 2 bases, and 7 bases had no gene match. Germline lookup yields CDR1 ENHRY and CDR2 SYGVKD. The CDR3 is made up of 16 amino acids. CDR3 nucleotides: TGTGCCATCAGTGAGAGGGGACAGGGAAGCCATCAGCCCCAGCATTTT. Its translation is CAISERGQGSHQPQHF.

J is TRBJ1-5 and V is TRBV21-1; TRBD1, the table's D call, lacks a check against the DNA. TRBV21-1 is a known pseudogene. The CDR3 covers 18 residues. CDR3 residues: CASSLRRDRGSGNQPQHF. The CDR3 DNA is TGTGCCAGCAGCCTCCGACGGGACAGGGGGTCGGGCAATCAGCCCCAGCATTTT.

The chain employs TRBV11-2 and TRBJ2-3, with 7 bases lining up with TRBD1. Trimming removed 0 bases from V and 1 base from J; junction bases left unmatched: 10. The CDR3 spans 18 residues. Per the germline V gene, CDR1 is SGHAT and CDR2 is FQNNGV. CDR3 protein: CASSLDGRQGVGTDTQYF. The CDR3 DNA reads TGTGCCAGCAGCTTAGATGGGCGACAGGGAGTGGGCACAGATACGCAGTATTTT.

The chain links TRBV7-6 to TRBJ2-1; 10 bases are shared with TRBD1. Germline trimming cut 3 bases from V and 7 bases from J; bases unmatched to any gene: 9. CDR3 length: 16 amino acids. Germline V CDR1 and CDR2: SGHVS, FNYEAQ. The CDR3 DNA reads TGTGCCAGCAGCTTCCTGACAGGGGGCTTCAATAATGAGCAGTTCTTC. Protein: CASSFLTGGFNNEQFF.

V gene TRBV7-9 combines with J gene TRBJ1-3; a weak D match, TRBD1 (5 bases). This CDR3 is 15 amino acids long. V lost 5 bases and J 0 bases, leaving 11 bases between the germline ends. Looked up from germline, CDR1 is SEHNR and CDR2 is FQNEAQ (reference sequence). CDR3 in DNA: TGTGCCAGCAGCCTCGACAGCGTCTCTGGAAACACCATATATTTT. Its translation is CASSLDSVSGNTIYF.

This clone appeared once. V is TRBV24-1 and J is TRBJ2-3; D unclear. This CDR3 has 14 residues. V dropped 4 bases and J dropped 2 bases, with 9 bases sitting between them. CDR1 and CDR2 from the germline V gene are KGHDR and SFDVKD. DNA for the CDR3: TGTGCCACCAGTGAGTGGAGAGACACAGATACGCAGTATTTT. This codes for CATSEWRDTDTQYF.

CDR3: CASSYDLAGVTYEQYF. CDR3 nucleotides: TGTGCCAGCAGTTATGATCTAGCGGGGGTGACCTACGAGCAGTACTTC. The gene calls are TRBV6-5 and TRBJ2-7; 10 bases fit TRBD2. J was trimmed by 2 bases and V by 3 bases; bases with no gene match: 7. CDR1 is MNHEY, CDR2 SVGAGI, per germline. The CDR3 sequence is 16 residues long.

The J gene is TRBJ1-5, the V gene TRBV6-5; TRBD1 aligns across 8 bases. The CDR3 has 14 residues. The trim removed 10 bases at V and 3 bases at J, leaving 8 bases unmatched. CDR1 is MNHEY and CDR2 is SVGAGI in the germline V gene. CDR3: CATGPGGPNQPQHF. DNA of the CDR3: TGTGCCACGGGTCCAGGGGGCCCCAATCAGCCCCAGCATTTT.

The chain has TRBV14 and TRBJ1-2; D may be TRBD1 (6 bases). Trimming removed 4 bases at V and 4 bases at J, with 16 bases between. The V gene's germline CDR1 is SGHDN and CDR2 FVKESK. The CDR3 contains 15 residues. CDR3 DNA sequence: TGTGCCAGCAGCCCAACGGGGGGCGTCTCCTATGGCTACACCTTC. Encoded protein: CASSPTGGVSYGYTF.

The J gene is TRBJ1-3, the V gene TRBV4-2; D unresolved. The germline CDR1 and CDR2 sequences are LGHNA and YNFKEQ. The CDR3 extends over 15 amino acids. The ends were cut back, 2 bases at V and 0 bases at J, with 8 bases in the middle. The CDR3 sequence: CASSQSVSSGNTIYF. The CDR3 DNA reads TGTGCCAGCAGCCAATCTGTCTCCTCTGGAAACACCATATATTTT.

The CDR3 DNA reads as TGTGCCACCGCCGACAGGACCCAGAACACCGGGGAGCTGTTTTTT. Encoded protein: CATADRTQNTGELFF. This chain uses TRBV6-5 with TRBJ2-2; D is perhaps TRBD1 (6 bases). Germline CDR1 MNHEY, CDR2 SVGAGI. There are 15 residues in the CDR3. The V and J ends lost 10 bases and 1 base respectively, with 16 bases between them.

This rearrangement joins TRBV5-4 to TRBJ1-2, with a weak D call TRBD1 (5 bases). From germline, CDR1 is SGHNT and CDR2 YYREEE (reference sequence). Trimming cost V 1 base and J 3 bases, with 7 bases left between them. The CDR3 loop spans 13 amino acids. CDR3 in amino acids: CASSLSGHYGYTF. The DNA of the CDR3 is TGTGCCAGCAGCTTGTCAGGGCACTATGGCTACACCTTC.

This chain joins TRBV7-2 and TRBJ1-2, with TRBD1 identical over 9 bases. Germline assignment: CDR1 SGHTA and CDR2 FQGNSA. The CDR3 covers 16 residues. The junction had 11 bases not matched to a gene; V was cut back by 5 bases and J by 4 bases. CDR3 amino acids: CASSPRTGTGTYGYTF. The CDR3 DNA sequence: TGTGCCAGCAGCCCCAGAACCGGGACAGGGACCTATGGCTACACCTTC.

The CDR3 loop is CASSQDMSTDTQYF. Written as DNA, the CDR3 is TGTGCCAGCAGCCAAGATATGAGCACAGATACGCAGTATTTT. The rearrangement joins TRBV4-2 to TRBJ2-3; no clear D. Germline CDR1 LGHNA, CDR2 YNFKEQ. Deletions cut 0 bases from V and 0 bases from J, with 4 bases between. The length of the CDR3 is 14 residues.

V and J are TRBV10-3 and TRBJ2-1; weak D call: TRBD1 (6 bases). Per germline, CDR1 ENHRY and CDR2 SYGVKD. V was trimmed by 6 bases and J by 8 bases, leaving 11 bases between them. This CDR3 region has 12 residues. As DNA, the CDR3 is TGTGCCATCAGGAACGAGGGGGATGAGCAGTTCTTC. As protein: CAIRNEGDEQFF.

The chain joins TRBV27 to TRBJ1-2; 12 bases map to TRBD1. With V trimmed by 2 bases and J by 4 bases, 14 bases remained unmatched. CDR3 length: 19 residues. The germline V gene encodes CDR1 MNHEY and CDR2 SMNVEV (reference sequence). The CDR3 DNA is TGTGCCAGCAGTTTAGGCTGGCGGGACAGGGGGCAGAGTGCCTATGGCTACACCTTC. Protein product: CASSLGWRDRGQSAYGYTF.

CDR3 protein: CASSLLGTGDKESGANVLTF. CDR3 nucleotide sequence: TGTGCCAGCAGCCTTTTAGGGACAGGGGATAAGGAATCTGGGGCCAACGTCCTGACTTTC. The chain couples TRBV27 to TRBJ2-6, with 10 bases identical to TRBD1. The germline CDR1 and CDR2 sequences are MNHEY and SMNVEV (reference sequence). This CDR3 contains 20 residues. After removal of 6 bases from V and 1 base from J, the junction contained 15 bases not matched to a gene.

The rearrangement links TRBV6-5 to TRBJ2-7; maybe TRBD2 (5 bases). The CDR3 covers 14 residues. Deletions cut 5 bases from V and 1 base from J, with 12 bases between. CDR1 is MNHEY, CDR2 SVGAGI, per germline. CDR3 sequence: CASSPGLTSYEQYF. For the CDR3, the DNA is TGTGCCAGCAGTCCTGGACTCACGTCCTACGAGCAGTACTTC.

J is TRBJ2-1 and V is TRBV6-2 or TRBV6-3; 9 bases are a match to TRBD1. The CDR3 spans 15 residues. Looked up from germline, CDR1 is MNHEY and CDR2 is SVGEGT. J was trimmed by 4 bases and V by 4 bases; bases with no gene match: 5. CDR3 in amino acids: CASSSNRGRYNEQFF. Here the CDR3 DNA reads TGTGCCAGCAGTTCGAACAGGGGGCGTTACAATGAGCAGTTCTTC.

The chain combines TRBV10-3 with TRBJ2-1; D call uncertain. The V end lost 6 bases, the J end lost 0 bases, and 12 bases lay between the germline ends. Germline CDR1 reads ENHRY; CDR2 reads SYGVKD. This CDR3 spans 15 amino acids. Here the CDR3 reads CAIRNSVSSYNEQFF. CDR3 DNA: TGTGCCATCAGAAACTCCGTGAGCTCCTACAATGAGCAGTTCTTC.